This TCR beta chain was sequenced during a study of naive and memory T cell subsets. Findings and caveats of the study: Potentially, T cell activation and differentiation skew this RNA-based measurement. Reportedly, tuberculin skin test sites gave far more TCRs than other biopsies. Higher TCR numbers at tuberculin sites reflect T cell infiltration, per interpretation.

Reverse transcription of blood and skin TCR RNA was primed at alpha and beta constant regions. TCRdb reanalysed the UMI-ligation and nested PCR reads using MiXCR and keeps one entry per CDR3 protein. This sample has fewer than 20,000 distinct CDR3 sequences, with roughly 9% found just once. Germline V gene lookup returns CDR1 SEHNR and CDR2 FQNEAQ (reference sequence). V was shortened by 4 bases and J by 4 bases, with 10 bases between the two germline ends. The CDR3 consists of 13 residues. Treatment indicated: skin biopsy from PPD injection site in Mantoux-positive individual. Input was roughly 1 to 1000 ng of DNase-treated total RNA without cell sorting. A UMI-containing oligonucleotide was joined by 3' ligation to the TCR cDNA template. The sample holds many counts of this clonotype. Its target is unknown.

Sequenced here: skin, sampled from a tuberculin skin test site. This receptor was taken from an adult in good health. The chain has TRBV7-9 and TRBJ2-5; D is unclear. The CDR3 bases are TGTGCCAGCAGCTCCTCGAAGGCAGAGACCCAGTACTTC. It yields the protein CASSSSKAETQYF.